This TCR beta chain was obtained from a study of T-cell reconstitution after alpha-beta-depleted transplantation in children. Study-wide results and limits: Alpha-beta T cells present about two months after transplant were reported to originate from several hundred expanded graft clones. Recipient T cells and thymic progenitors that survived gave rise to the high TCRbeta diversity observed at day 60 in some patients.

The CDR3 extends over 13 amino acids. Trimming removed 2 bases at V and 2 bases at J, with 7 bases between. Germline V gives CDR1 MDHEN, CDR2 SYDVKM. The library targeted TCRbeta and was prepared with unique molecular identifiers. TCRdb re-called the PCR reads with MiXCR, one entry per CDR3 protein. The sample comprises about 210,000 distinct CDR3 sequences, 17% of which are singletons, and roughly two fifths rests with the top ten. This clonotype ranks as medium-sized. Antigen unknown. The rearrangement links TRBV28 to TRBJ2-7; tentatively, D is TRBD2 (5 bases). The starting material was PBMCs, mostly from graft donor cells, obtained 360 days after TCRalphabeta/CD19-depleted stem cell transplant. The source of this sequence is a male patient aged 2 to 10 who had a stem cell transplant for acute lymphoblastic leukemia, so the T cells may come from the graft donor. Written as DNA, the CDR3 is TGTGCCAGCAGTTTAAGCGGAGCCTACGAGCAGTACTTC. It is translated as CASSLSGAYEQYF.